This T cell receptor (beta chain) was sequenced in a study of blood T cell repertoires in COVID-19. At the level of the study: Samples representing acute and convalescent COVID-19 were sourced from the United States, Italy and Spain.

Germline CDR1 and CDR2: SGHVS and FQNEAQ. The length of the CDR3 is 15 residues. The trim removed 1 base at V and 5 bases at J, leaving 5 bases unmatched. The data were produced by immunoSEQ multiplex PCR, yet TCRdb's version contains in-frame clones alone and is incomplete. Of approximately 120,000 clones in the sample, 80% to 90% were seen once. This TCR was recovered from a human donor with acute or convalescent COVID-19. The donor label of this sample is uncertain. The sequenced material came from peripheral blood. The chain links TRBV7-8 to TRBJ1-5, with 7 bases lining up with TRBD1. CDR3 region: CASSLGRQGHQPQHF. The DNA for the CDR3 is TGTGCCAGCAGCTTAGGTCGACAGGGCCATCAGCCCCAGCATTTT.